The rows below give T cell receptor beta chains drawn from one sample of a study of cytomegalovirus exposure and HLA in healthy donors. Libraries were prepared by immunoSEQ multiplex PCR; TCRdb keeps only in-frame clonotypes and omits some of them. Of 140,000 or so clones in the sample, 61% were seen once. Source material: PBMCs. The source of these receptors is a male donor in good health and CMV-seronegative. Each CDR3 is given with its conserved first and last residue. The D gene is left open where the match is weak. Some rows mark clone size as missing; the rest say once, few, many or name a class of expanded clone.

CDR3 DNA: TGTTCCAGCAGCCCCCGGGGATACGAGCAGTACTTC; CDR3 protein: CSSSPRGYEQYF; V gene: TRBV7-9; clone size: few; J gene: TRBJ2-7; D gene: NA
CDR3 DNA: TGTGCCAGTAGTATTGGAGCCCGGGGGAACTATGGCTACACCTTC; CDR3 protein: CASSIGARGNYGYTF; V gene: TRBV19; clone size: few; J gene: TRBJ1-2; D gene: NA
CDR3 DNA: TGTGCCAGCAGCCTGGATTTGGTCGGAGGGCAAGGCTACACCTTC; CDR3 protein: CASSLDLVGGQGYTF; V gene: TRBV7-9; clone size: NA; J gene: TRBJ1-2; D gene: NA
CDR3 DNA: TGTGCCAGCAGTTTCTCGGGACAAGGACCCTACGAGCAGTACTTC; CDR3 protein: CASSFSGQGPYEQYF; V gene: TRBV27; clone size: NA; J gene: TRBJ2-7; D gene: NA
CDR3 DNA: TGTGCCAGCAGCCGGAGACAGAGAGAAGCTTTCTTT; CDR3 protein: CASSRRQREAFF; V gene: TRBV28; clone size: few; J gene: TRBJ1-1; D gene: NA
CDR3 DNA: TGCGCCAGCAGTCAACGGGTCCGATACCACTACGAGCAGTACTTC; CDR3 protein: CASSQRVRYHYEQYF; V gene: TRBV23-1; clone size: NA; J gene: TRBJ2-7; D gene: NA
CDR3 DNA: TGCGCCAGCAGCCAAGATACTAGCAGGGAGACCCAGTACTTC; CDR3 protein: CASSQDTSRETQYF; V gene: TRBV4-3; clone size: NA; J gene: TRBJ2-5; D gene: NA
CDR3 DNA: TGCGCCAGCAGTGAGGGACTCGACTATGGCTACACCTTC; CDR3 protein: CASSEGLDYGYTF; V gene: TRBV5-1; clone size: NA; J gene: TRBJ1-2; D gene: NA
CDR3 DNA: TGCGCCAGCAGCCAAGAGGGCCTGTCACAATGGGAGCAGTTCTTC; CDR3 protein: CASSQEGLSQWEQFF; V gene: TRBV4-3; clone size: NA; J gene: TRBJ2-1; D gene: NA
CDR3 DNA: TGTGCCAGCAGCCCCGGACTAGCGGGGGGCTCCTACGAGCAGTACTTC; CDR3 protein: CASSPGLAGGSYEQYF; V gene: TRBV9; clone size: NA; J gene: TRBJ2-7; D gene: TRBD2
CDR3 DNA: TGTGCCAGCAGCGCTAGGACAGGGGCGAGCACTGAAGCTTTCTTT; CDR3 protein: CASSARTGASTEAFF; V gene: TRBV2; clone size: NA; J gene: TRBJ1-1; D gene: TRBD1
CDR3 DNA: TGTGCCAGCAGCCAACAGGGACCCGGGGAGCTGTTTTTT; CDR3 protein: CASSQQGPGELFF; V gene: TRBV9; clone size: once; J gene: TRBJ2-2; D gene: NA
CDR3 DNA: TGTGCCAGCAGATATGCAACTAATGAAAAACTGTTTTTT; CDR3 protein: CASRYATNEKLFF; V gene: TRBV28; clone size: NA; J gene: TRBJ1-4; D gene: NA
CDR3 DNA: TGTGCCAGCAGCGTAGCGGGGACAGGGGGGTATAATTCACCCCTCCACTTT; CDR3 protein: CASSVAGTGGYNSPLHF; V gene: TRBV9; clone size: NA; J gene: TRBJ1-6; D gene: TRBD1
CDR3 DNA: TGCAGCGTCAGGCAGGGGACCGGGGAGCTGTTTTTT; CDR3 protein: CSVRQGTGELFF; V gene: TRBV29-1; clone size: once; J gene: TRBJ2-2; D gene: NA
CDR3 DNA: TGTGCCAGCAGCTTAGGGACAGCTAATTCACCCCTCCACTTT; CDR3 protein: CASSLGTANSPLHF; V gene: TRBV7-2; clone size: NA; J gene: TRBJ1-6; D gene: NA
CDR3 DNA: TGTGCCAGCAGCTTGGGACTAGCGGCTTCCAATGAGCAGTTCTTC; CDR3 protein: CASSLGLAASNEQFF; V gene: TRBV5-8; clone size: few; J gene: TRBJ2-1; D gene: TRBD2
CDR3 DNA: TGTGCCAGCAGCTTAGAAGGGGGCACTGAAGCTTTCTTT; CDR3 protein: CASSLEGGTEAFF; V gene: TRBV11-2; clone size: NA; J gene: TRBJ1-1; D gene: NA
CDR3 DNA: TGTGCCAGTTGGGGGCGCAAATCGAAAGAGACCCAGTACTTC; CDR3 protein: CASWGRKSKETQYF; V gene: TRBV2; clone size: NA; J gene: TRBJ2-5; D gene: NA
CDR3 DNA: TGCAGCGTGAACCTAGGGACATTCAGTTCTGGGGCCAACGTCCTGACTTTC; CDR3 protein: CSVNLGTFSSGANVLTF; V gene: TRBV29-1; clone size: few; J gene: TRBJ2-6; D gene: NA
CDR3 DNA: TGTGCCAGTAGTTGGGGAATCCGGGACAGGGTGGTAGAGACCCAGTACTTC; CDR3 protein: CASSWGIRDRVVETQYF; V gene: TRBV19; clone size: NA; J gene: TRBJ2-5; D gene: TRBD1
CDR3 DNA: TGTGCCAGCAGCTTAGGGGGACAGTCCACTGAAGCTTTCTTT; CDR3 protein: CASSLGGQSTEAFF; V gene: TRBV7-8; clone size: NA; J gene: TRBJ1-1; D gene: TRBD1
CDR3 DNA: TGCGCCAGCAGCTTGGAGAGGACACCAGATGGCTACACCTTC; CDR3 protein: CASSLERTPDGYTF; V gene: TRBV5-1; clone size: NA; J gene: TRBJ1-2; D gene: NA
CDR3 DNA: TGTGCCAGCAGTCAGTATCCTGACTATGGCTACACCTTC; CDR3 protein: CASSQYPDYGYTF; V gene: TRBV2; clone size: NA; J gene: TRBJ1-2; D gene: NA
CDR3 DNA: TGTGCCAGCAGTTTATCTAGGTCTGCAGATACGCAGTATTTT; CDR3 protein: CASSLSRSADTQYF; V gene: TRBV28; clone size: NA; J gene: TRBJ2-3; D gene: NA
CDR3 DNA: TGTGCCAGCAGTGAGGATGGCAGGTTTATACGGCCCCAGCATTTT; CDR3 protein: CASSEDGRFIRPQHF; V gene: TRBV2; clone size: NA; J gene: TRBJ1-5; D gene: NA
CDR3 DNA: TGTGCCAGCAGCGTAGGTAGCGGGGGCGCCTACGAGCAGTACTTC; CDR3 protein: CASSVGSGGAYEQYF; V gene: TRBV9; clone size: NA; J gene: TRBJ2-7; D gene: TRBD2
CDR3 DNA: TGCGCCAGCAGCGGTCAGGATAGCAATCAGCCCCAGCATTTT; CDR3 protein: CASSGQDSNQPQHF; V gene: TRBV4-1; clone size: NA; J gene: TRBJ1-5; D gene: NA
CDR3 DNA: TGTGCCAGAAGCAGCCAACTAGGGAGGGGGACAGATACGCAGTATTTT; CDR3 protein: CARSSQLGRGTDTQYF; V gene: TRBV5-3; clone size: once; J gene: TRBJ2-3; D gene: NA
CDR3 DNA: TGCGCCAGCAGCCAAGAAGGCCGGGGGGGCCGCGAGACCCAGTACTTC; CDR3 protein: CASSQEGRGGRETQYF; V gene: TRBV4-1; clone size: NA; J gene: TRBJ2-5; D gene: TRBD2
CDR3 DNA: TGCGCCAGCAGCCGGCCAGCGGGGGGCACAGATACGCAGTATTTT; CDR3 protein: CASSRPAGGTDTQYF; V gene: TRBV4-1; clone size: NA; J gene: TRBJ2-3; D gene: TRBD2
CDR3 DNA: TGTGCCAGCACTGCAGGGCCCATGAACACTGAAGCTTTCTTT; CDR3 protein: CASTAGPMNTEAFF; V gene: TRBV6-5; clone size: NA; J gene: TRBJ1-1; D gene: NA
CDR3 DNA: TGTGCCAGTAGTATCTTTGCGGGGGGCTACAATGAGCAGTTCTTC; CDR3 protein: CASSIFAGGYNEQFF; V gene: TRBV19; clone size: few; J gene: TRBJ2-1; D gene: TRBD2
CDR3 DNA: TGTGCCACCAGCAGAGAGGATAGCGGTGGAGATACGCAGTATTTT; CDR3 protein: CATSREDSGGDTQYF; V gene: TRBV15; clone size: NA; J gene: TRBJ2-3; D gene: NA
CDR3 DNA: TGTGCCAGCAGTCGAGACAGGGTTGGCTCACCCCTCCACTTT; CDR3 protein: CASSRDRVGSPLHF; V gene: TRBV27; clone size: NA; J gene: TRBJ1-6; D gene: TRBD1
CDR3 DNA: TGTGCCAGCAGCGGAGGGGAAGGCAATCAGCCCCAGCATTTT; CDR3 protein: CASSGGEGNQPQHF; V gene: TRBV27; clone size: NA; J gene: TRBJ1-5; D gene: NA
CDR3 DNA: TGTGCCTGGGGGACAGGGAACTATGGCTACACCTTC; CDR3 protein: CAWGTGNYGYTF; V gene: TRBV30; clone size: few; J gene: TRBJ1-2; D gene: TRBD1
CDR3 DNA: TGTGCCAGTGCCGACAGGGGGTTCAGTACAGATACGCAGTATTTT; CDR3 protein: CASADRGFSTDTQYF; V gene: TRBV2; clone size: NA; J gene: TRBJ2-3; D gene: TRBD1
CDR3 DNA: TGTGCCAGCAGCCCCCGGACAGGGGGAAACACTGAAGCTTTCTTT; CDR3 protein: CASSPRTGGNTEAFF; V gene: TRBV9; clone size: few; J gene: TRBJ1-1; D gene: TRBD1
CDR3 DNA: TGTGCCAGTAGTCCGGGGACAGGGGGCTACGAGCAGTACTTC; CDR3 protein: CASSPGTGGYEQYF; V gene: TRBV19; clone size: NA; J gene: TRBJ2-7; D gene: TRBD1
CDR3 DNA: TGTGCCAGCAGGCTGGGACAGGGAGTTAATGAAAAACTGTTCTTT; CDR3 protein: CASRLGQGVNEKLFF; V gene: TRBV2; clone size: NA; J gene: TRBJ1-4; D gene: TRBD1
CDR3 DNA: TGTGCCAGCAGTCCACGCCTCAGGGAATGTGGTGGCTACACCTTC; CDR3 protein: CASSPRLRECGGYTF; V gene: TRBV21-1; clone size: few; J gene: TRBJ1-2; D gene: NA
CDR3 DNA: TGTGCCAGCAGCCAAGCTGGGGGGAAGTCAGATACGCAGTATTTT; CDR3 protein: CASSQAGGKSDTQYF; V gene: TRBV4-2; clone size: NA; J gene: TRBJ2-3; D gene: NA
CDR3 DNA: TGTGCCAGCAGGAAGGGACAGGGATTTTACGAGCAGTACTTC; CDR3 protein: CASRKGQGFYEQYF; V gene: TRBV6-5; clone size: NA; J gene: TRBJ2-7; D gene: TRBD1
CDR3 DNA: TGTGCCAGCAGCTTGACAGGGACGGCACAAGAGACCCAGTACTTC; CDR3 protein: CASSLTGTAQETQYF; V gene: TRBV5-4; clone size: NA; J gene: TRBJ2-5; D gene: NA
CDR3 DNA: TGTGCCTGGAGTGTACCACAGATTGCAACTAATGAAAAACTGTTTTTT; CDR3 protein: CAWSVPQIATNEKLFF; V gene: TRBV30; clone size: NA; J gene: TRBJ1-4; D gene: NA
CDR3 DNA: TGCGCCAGCAGCCAAGCAGGGACGGGAGATGAAAAACTGTTTTTT; CDR3 protein: CASSQAGTGDEKLFF; V gene: TRBV4-1; clone size: NA; J gene: TRBJ1-4; D gene: NA
CDR3 DNA: TGCGCCAGCAGCTTGGGAGGCGAAGTTCCCGGGGAGCTGTTTTTT; CDR3 protein: CASSLGGEVPGELFF; V gene: TRBV5-1; clone size: NA; J gene: TRBJ2-2; D gene: NA
CDR3 DNA: TGTGCCAGCTCACCCCGGACAGGAACTAATGAAAAACTGTTTTTT; CDR3 protein: CASSPRTGTNEKLFF; V gene: TRBV18; clone size: NA; J gene: TRBJ1-4; D gene: TRBD1
CDR3 DNA: TGTGCCAGCAGTCACCGGGACACAGCCCTTAGTCAGCCCCAGCATTTT; CDR3 protein: CASSHRDTALSQPQHF; V gene: TRBV6-6; clone size: NA; J gene: TRBJ1-5; D gene: NA
CDR3 DNA: TGTGCCAGCAGCTTACTAAACAGGGACGACGAGCAGTACTTC; CDR3 protein: CASSLLNRDDEQYF; V gene: TRBV5-6; clone size: few; J gene: TRBJ2-7; D gene: NA
CDR3 DNA: TGTGCCAGCACCAGGGGCAGGAACACTGAAGCTTTCTTT; CDR3 protein: CASTRGRNTEAFF; V gene: TRBV6-6; clone size: NA; J gene: TRBJ1-1; D gene: NA
CDR3 DNA: TGTGCCAGCAGTTTGAGCAGGGTGGGCTATGGCTACACCTTC; CDR3 protein: CASSLSRVGYGYTF; V gene: TRBV27; clone size: once; J gene: TRBJ1-2; D gene: NA
CDR3 DNA: TGTGCCAGCTCACCATTTAGTAGCGGGAGGCGGGAGACCCAGTACTTC; CDR3 protein: CASSPFSSGRRETQYF; V gene: TRBV18; clone size: NA; J gene: TRBJ2-5; D gene: TRBD2
CDR3 DNA: TGTGCCAGCACCGAGGCACCGGGGGGCACCTACGAGCAGTACTTC; CDR3 protein: CASTEAPGGTYEQYF; V gene: TRBV28; clone size: few; J gene: TRBJ2-7; D gene: NA
CDR3 DNA: TGTGCCAGCTCACCAGGGGAGACCTATGGCTACACCTTC; CDR3 protein: CASSPGETYGYTF; V gene: TRBV18; clone size: few; J gene: TRBJ1-2; D gene: NA
CDR3 DNA: TGTGCCAGCAGTGAATCCGGCCTAGCGGGGGGGATGTCCTACGAGCAGTACTTC; CDR3 protein: CASSESGLAGGMSYEQYF; V gene: TRBV2; clone size: NA; J gene: TRBJ2-7; D gene: TRBD2
CDR3 DNA: TGTGCCAGCAGCTTTGGGGGCAGCTATGGCTACACCTTC; CDR3 protein: CASSFGGSYGYTF; V gene: TRBV7-3; clone size: once; J gene: TRBJ1-2; D gene: NA